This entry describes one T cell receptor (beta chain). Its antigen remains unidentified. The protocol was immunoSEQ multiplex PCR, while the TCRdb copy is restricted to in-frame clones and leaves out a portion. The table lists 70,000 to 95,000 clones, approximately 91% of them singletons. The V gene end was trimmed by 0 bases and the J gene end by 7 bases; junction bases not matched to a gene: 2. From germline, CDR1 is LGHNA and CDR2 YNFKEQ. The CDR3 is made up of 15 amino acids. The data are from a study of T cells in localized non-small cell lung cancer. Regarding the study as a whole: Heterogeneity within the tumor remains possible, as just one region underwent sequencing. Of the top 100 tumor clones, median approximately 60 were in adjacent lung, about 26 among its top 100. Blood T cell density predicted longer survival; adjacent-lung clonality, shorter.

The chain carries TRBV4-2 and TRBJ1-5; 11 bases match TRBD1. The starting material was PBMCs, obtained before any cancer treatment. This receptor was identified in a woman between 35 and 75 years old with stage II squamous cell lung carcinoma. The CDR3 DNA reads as TGTGCCAGCAGCCAAGAGAGGGACAGGGGGCAGCCCCAGCATTTT. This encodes CASSQERDRGQPQHF.